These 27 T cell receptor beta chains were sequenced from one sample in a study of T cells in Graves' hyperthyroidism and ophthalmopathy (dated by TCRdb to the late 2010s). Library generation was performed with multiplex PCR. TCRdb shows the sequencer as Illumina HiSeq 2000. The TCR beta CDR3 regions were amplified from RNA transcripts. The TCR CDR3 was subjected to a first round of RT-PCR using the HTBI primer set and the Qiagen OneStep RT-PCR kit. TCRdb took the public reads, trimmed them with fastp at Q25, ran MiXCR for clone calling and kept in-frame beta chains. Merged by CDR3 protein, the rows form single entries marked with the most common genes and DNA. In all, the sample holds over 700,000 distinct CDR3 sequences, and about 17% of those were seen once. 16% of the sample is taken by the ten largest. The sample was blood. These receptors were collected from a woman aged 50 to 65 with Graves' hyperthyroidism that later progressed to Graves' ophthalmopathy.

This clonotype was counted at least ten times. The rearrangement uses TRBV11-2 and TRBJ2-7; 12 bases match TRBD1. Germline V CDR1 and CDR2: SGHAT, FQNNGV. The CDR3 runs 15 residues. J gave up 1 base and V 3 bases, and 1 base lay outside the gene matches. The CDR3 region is CASSLGQGASYEQYF. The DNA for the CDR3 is TGTGCCAGCAGCTTGGGACAGGGGGCTTCCTACGAGCAGTACTTC.

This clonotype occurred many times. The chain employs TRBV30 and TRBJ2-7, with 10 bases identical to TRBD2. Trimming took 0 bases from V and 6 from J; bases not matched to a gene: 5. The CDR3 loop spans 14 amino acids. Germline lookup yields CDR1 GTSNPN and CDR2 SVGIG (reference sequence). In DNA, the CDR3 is TGTGCCTGGAGTGTAGCGGGGGGGCCCGGCGAGCAGTACTTC. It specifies CAWSVAGGPGEQYF.

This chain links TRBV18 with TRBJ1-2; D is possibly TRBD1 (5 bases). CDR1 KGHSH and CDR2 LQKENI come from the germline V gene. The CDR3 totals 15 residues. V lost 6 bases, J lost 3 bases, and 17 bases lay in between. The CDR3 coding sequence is TGTGCCAGCTCCCTGGGGCAGGGAGGATACTATGGCTACACCTTC. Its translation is CASSLGQGGYYGYTF.

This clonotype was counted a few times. The CDR3 region has the DNA TGTGCCACTCTTCCCCCCGGGACAAACGACACCGGGGAGCTGTTTTTT. It specifies CATLPPGTNDTGELFF. The gene calls are TRBV24-1 and TRBJ2-2; maybe TRBD1 (6 bases). From germline, CDR1 is KGHDR and CDR2 SFDVKD. V lost 10 bases and J 3 bases, leaving 20 bases between the germline ends. The CDR3 loop spans 16 amino acids.

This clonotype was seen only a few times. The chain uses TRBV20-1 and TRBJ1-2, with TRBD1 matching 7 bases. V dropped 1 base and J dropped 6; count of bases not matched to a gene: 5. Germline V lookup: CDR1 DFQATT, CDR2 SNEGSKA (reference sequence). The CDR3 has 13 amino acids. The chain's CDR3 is CSARGDREDGYTF. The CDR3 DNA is TGCAGTGCTAGAGGTGACAGGGAGGATGGCTACACCTTC.

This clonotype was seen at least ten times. This CDR3 reads CASSLRLAGVDEQFF. CDR3 DNA: TGTGCCAGCAGCTTAAGACTAGCGGGGGTCGATGAGCAGTTCTTC. The chain joins TRBV7-3 to TRBJ2-1, with 12 nucleotides matching TRBD2. Trimming took 1 base from V and 8 from J; bases not matched to a gene: 3. The CDR3 loop spans 15 amino acids. Germline V gene data show CDR1 as SGHTA and CDR2 as FQGTGA.

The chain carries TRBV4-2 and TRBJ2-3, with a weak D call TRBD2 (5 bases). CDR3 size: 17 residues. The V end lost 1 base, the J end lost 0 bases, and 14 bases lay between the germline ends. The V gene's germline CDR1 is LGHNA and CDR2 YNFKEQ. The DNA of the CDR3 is TGTGCCAGCAGCCAAGGCCCGGGAAGTTCTAGCACAGATACGCAGTATTTT. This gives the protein CASSQGPGSSSTDTQYF.

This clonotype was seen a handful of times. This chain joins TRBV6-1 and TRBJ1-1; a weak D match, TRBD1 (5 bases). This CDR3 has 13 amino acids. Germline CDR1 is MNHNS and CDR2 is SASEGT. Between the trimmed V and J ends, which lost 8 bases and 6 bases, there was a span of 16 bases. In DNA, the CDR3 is TGTGCCAGCTGTGGCAGGGTCGGAGCTGAAGCTTTCTTT. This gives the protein CASCGRVGAEAFF.

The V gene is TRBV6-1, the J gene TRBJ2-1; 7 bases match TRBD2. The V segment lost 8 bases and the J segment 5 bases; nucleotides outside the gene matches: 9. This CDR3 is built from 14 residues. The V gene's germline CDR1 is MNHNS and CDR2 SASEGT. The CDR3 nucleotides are TGTGCCAGCGCCGAGACTAGCCCAAACAATGAGCAGTTCTTC. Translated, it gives CASAETSPNNEQFF.

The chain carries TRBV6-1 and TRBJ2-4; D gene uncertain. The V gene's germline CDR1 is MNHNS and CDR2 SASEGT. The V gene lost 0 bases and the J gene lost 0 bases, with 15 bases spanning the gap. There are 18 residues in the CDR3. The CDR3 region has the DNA TGTGCCAGCAGTGAAGCGGGCCCGCTTTTAGGAGCCAAAAACATTCAGTACTTC. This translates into CASSEAGPLLGAKNIQYF.

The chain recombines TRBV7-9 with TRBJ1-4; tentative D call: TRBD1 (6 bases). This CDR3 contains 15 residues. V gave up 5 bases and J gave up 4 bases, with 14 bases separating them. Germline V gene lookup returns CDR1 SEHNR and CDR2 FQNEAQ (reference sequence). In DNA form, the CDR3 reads TGTGCCAGCAGCCCCCGACAGGATTTTAATGAAAAACTGTTTTTT. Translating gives CASSPRQDFNEKLFF.

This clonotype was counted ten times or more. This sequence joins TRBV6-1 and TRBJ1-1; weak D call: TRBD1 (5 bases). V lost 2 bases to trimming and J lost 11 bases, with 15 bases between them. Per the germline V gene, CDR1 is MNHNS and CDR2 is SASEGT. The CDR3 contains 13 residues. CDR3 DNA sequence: TGTGCCAGCAGTGAACAATCGGGACTCGGGGCTTTCTTT. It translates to CASSEQSGLGAFF.

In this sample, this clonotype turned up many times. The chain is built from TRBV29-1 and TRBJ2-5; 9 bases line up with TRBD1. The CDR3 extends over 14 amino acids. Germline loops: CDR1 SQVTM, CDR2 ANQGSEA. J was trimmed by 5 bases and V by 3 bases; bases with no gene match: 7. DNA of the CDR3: TGCAGCGTTGACCACGGACAGGGGCGGGAGACCCAGTACTTC. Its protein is CSVDHGQGRETQYF.

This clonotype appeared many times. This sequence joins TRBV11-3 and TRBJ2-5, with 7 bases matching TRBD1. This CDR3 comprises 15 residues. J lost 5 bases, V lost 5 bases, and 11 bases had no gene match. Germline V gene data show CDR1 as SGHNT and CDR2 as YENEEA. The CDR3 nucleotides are TGTGCCAGCAGCCCAGGACAGGCGAGGGGGGAGACCCAGTACTTC. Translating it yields CASSPGQARGETQYF. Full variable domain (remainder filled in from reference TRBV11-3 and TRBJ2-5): EAGVVQSPRYKIIEKKQPVAFWCNPISGHNTLYWYLQNLGQGPELLIRYENEEAVDDSQLPKDRFSAERLKGVDSTLKIQPAELGDSAVYLCASSPGQARGETQYFGPGTRLLVL.

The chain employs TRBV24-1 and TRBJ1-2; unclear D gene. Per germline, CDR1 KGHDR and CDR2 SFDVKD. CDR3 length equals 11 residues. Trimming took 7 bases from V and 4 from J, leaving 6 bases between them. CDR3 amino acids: CATSGGYGYTF. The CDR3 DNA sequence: TGTGCCACCAGCGGCGGCTATGGCTACACCTTC.

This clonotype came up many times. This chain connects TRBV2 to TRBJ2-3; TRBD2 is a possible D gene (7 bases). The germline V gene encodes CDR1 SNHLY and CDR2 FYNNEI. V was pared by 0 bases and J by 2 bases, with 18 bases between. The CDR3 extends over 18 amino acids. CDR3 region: CASSEALRRGGSTDTQYF. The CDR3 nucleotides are TGTGCCAGCAGTGAAGCGCTTCGGAGGGGGGGCTCCACAGATACGCAGTATTTT.

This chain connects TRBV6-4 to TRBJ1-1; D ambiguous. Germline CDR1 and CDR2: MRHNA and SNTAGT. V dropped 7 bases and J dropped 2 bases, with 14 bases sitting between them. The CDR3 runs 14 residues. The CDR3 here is CASKPDQRNTEAFF. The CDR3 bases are TGTGCCAGCAAGCCTGATCAACGAAACACTGAAGCTTTCTTT.

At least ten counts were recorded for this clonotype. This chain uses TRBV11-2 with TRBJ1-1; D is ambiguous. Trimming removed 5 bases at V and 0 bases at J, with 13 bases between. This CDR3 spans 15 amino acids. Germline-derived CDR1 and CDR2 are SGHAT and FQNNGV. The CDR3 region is CASSRTPSMNTEAFF. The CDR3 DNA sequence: TGTGCCAGCAGCCGTACGCCGTCAATGAACACTGAAGCTTTCTTT.

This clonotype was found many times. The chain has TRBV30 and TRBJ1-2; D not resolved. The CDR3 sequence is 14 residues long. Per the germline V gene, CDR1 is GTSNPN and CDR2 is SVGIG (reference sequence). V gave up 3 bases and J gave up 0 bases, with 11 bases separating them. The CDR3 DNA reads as TGTGCCTGGAGCCGCGAGGTTTCTAACTATGGCTACACCTTC. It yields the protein CAWSREVSNYGYTF.

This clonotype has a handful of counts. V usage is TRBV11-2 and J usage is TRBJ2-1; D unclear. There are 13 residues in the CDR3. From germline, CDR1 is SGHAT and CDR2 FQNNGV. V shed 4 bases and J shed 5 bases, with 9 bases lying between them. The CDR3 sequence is CASSSPMNNEQFF. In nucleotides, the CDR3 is TGTGCCAGCAGCTCCCCCATGAACAATGAGCAGTTCTTC.

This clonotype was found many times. The CDR3 reads CASSLRQTNQPQHF. CDR3 sequence (DNA): TGTGCCAGCAGTTTACGGCAGACCAATCAGCCCCAGCATTTT. This chain joins TRBV28 and TRBJ1-5, with D unclear. The CDR3 runs to 14 residues. Trimming pared 2 bases from V and 3 bases from J, leaving 8 bases between. Per the germline V gene, CDR1 is MDHEN and CDR2 is SYDVKM.

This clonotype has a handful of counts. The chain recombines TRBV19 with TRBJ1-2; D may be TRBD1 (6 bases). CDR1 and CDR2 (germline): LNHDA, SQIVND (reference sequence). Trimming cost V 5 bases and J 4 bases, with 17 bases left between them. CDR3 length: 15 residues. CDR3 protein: CASSPGRGGVYGYTF. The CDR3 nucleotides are TGTGCCAGTAGTCCCGGGCGCGGGGGCGTCTATGGCTACACCTTC. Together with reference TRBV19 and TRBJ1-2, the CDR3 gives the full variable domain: DGGITQSPKYLFRKEGQNVTLSCEQNLNHDAMYWYRQDPGQGLRLIYYSQIVNDFQKGDIAEGYSVSREKKESFPLTVTSAQKNPTAFYLCASSPGRGGVYGYTFGSGTRLTVV.

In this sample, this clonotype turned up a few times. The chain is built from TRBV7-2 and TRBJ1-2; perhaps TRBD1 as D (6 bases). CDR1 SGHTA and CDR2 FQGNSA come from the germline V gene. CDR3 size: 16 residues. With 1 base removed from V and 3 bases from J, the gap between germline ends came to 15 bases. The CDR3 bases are TGTGCCAGCAGCTTAGAAGCAGGGGCAGCGGACTATGGCTACACCTTC. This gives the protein CASSLEAGAADYGYTF. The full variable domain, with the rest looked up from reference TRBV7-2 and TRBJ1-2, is GAGVSQSPSNKVTEKGKDVELRCDPISGHTALYWYRQSLGQGLEFLIYFQGNSAPDKSGLPSDRFSAERTGGSVSTLTIQRTQQEDSAVYLCASSLEAGAADYGYTFGSGTRLTVV.

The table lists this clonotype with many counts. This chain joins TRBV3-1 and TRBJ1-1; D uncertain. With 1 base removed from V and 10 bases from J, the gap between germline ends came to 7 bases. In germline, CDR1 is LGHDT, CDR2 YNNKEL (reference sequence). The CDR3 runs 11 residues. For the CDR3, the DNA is TGTGCCAGCAGCCAAGGGGTGGGAGCTTTCTTT. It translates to CASSQGVGAFF.

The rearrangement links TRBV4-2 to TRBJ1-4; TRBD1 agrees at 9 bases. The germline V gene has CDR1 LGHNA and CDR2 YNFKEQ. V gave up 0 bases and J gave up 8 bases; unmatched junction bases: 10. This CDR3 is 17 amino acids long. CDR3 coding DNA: TGTGCCAGCAGCCAAGATCCCGGAGGACAGGGGAACGAAAAACTGTTTTTT. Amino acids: CASSQDPGGQGNEKLFF.

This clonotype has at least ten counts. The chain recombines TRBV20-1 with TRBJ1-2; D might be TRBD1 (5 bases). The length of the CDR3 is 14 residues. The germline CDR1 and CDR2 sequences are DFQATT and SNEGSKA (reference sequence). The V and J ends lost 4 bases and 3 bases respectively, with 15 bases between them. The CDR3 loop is CSAKQGLGDYGYTF. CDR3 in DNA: TGCAGTGCTAAGCAGGGCTTGGGGGACTATGGCTACACCTTC.

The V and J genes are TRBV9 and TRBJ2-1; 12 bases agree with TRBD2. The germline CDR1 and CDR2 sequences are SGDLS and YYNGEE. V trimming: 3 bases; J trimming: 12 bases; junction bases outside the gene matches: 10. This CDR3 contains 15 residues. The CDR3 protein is CASSALAGGAFRQFF. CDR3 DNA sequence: TGTGCCAGCAGCGCCCTAGCGGGGGGGGCCTTTCGGCAGTTCTTC.